The rows below give T cell receptor beta chains drawn from one sample of a study of shared clonotypes between healthy human individuals. Clones were sequenced by immunoSEQ multiplex PCR, and TCRdb holds only the in-frame ones, with some missing. The sample carries 550,000 to 750,000 clones, about 92% recorded once. Sequenced sample: naive CD8+ T cells sorted from blood. The receptors were gathered from a man in his thirties or forties in good health. The CDR3 runs from the conserved cysteine through the conserved F or W. Each record gives: CDR3 length, D gene, J gene, clone size, V gene, CDR3 protein, CDR3 DNA. A D gene is named only where the DNA matches it firmly. Rows may omit the clone size; those that give it use once, few, many or a size class.

>16|TRBD1|TRBJ2-1|-|TRBV2
CASSEGDRGLYNEQFF
TGTGCCAGCAGTGAAGGCGACAGGGGGCTCTACAATGAGCAGTTCTTC
>12|TRBD1|TRBJ2-7|-|TRBV27
CASRQGTHEQYF
TGTGCCAGCCGACAGGGGACCCACGAGCAGTACTTC
>14|-|TRBJ2-7|-|TRBV27
CASSPLGDPYEQYF
TGTGCCAGCAGTCCCTTGGGGGACCCCTACGAGCAGTACTTC
>15|TRBD2|TRBJ2-1|-|TRBV7-9
CAISGGTRGYNEQFF
TGTGCCATCTCCGGGGGGACTAGAGGTTACAATGAGCAGTTCTTC
>15|-|TRBJ2-7|-|TRBV4-1
CASSQETALSDEQYF
TGCGCCAGCAGCCAAGAAACAGCCCTGAGCGACGAGCAGTACTTC
>14|TRBD1|TRBJ1-5|-|TRBV27
CASRRTGSNQPQHF
TGTGCCAGCAGGCGGACAGGGAGTAATCAGCCCCAGCATTTT
>15|TRBD1|TRBJ2-1|-|TRBV28
CASSSRDSLRNEQFF
TGTGCCAGCAGTTCCCGGGACAGCCTCCGGAATGAGCAGTTCTTC
>15|-|TRBJ1-5|-|TRBV7-9
CASSLSPPPDQPQHF
TGTGCCAGCAGCTTATCCCCGCCCCCGGATCAGCCCCAGCATTTT
>19|-|TRBJ1-1|-|TRBV4-2
CASSQDGPAVLEGNTEAFF
TGTGCCAGCAGCCAAGATGGGCCCGCCGTCCTTGAGGGTAACACTGAAGCTTTCTTT
>16|-|TRBJ2-7|-|TRBV4-1
CASSQGPRGLAHEQYF
TGCGCCAGCAGCCAAGGGCCCCGGGGGCTAGCCCACGAGCAGTACTTC
>12|-|TRBJ2-2|few|TRBV29-1
CSVDSGVGELFF
TGCAGCGTTGATTCAGGGGTCGGGGAGCTGTTTTTT
>15|-|TRBJ1-5|-|TRBV5-4
CASSWGGYSNQPQHF
TGTGCCAGCAGCTGGGGAGGGTATAGCAATCAGCCCCAGCATTTT
>14|-|TRBJ2-7|-|TRBV11-2
CASTLRDGLYEQYF
TGTGCCAGCACCCTCCGAGACGGGCTCTACGAGCAGTACTTC
>15|-|TRBJ1-5|-|TRBV27
CASSSLGSSGQPQHF
TGTGCCAGCAGTTCCCTTGGTAGTAGCGGTCAGCCCCAGCATTTT
>13|-|TRBJ1-1|few|TRBV2
CASSVIGMTEAFF
TGTGCCAGCTCCGTCATCGGGATGACTGAAGCTTTCTTT
>18|TRBD2|TRBJ2-7|-|TRBV5-1
CASSLRKTVAGDVYEQYF
TGCGCCAGCAGCTTACGTAAAACAGTAGCGGGAGATGTTTACGAGCAGTACTTC
>15|TRBD2|TRBJ2-7|-|TRBV6-1
CASSPQRTSAYEQYF
TGTGCCAGCAGTCCCCAGAGGACTAGCGCCTACGAGCAGTACTTC